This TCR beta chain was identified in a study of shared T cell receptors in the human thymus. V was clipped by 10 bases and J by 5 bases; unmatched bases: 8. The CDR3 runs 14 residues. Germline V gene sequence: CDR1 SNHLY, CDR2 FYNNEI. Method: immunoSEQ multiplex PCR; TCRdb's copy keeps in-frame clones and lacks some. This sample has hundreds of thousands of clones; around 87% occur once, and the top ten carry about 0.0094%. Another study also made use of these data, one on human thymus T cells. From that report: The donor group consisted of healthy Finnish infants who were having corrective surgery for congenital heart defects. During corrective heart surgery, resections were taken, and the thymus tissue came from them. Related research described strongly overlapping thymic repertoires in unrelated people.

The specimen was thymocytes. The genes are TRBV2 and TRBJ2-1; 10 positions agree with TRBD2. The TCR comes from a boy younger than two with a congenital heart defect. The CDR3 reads CAISPSGGNNEQFF. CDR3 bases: TGTGCCATTTCCCCTAGCGGGGGAAACAATGAGCAGTTCTTC.